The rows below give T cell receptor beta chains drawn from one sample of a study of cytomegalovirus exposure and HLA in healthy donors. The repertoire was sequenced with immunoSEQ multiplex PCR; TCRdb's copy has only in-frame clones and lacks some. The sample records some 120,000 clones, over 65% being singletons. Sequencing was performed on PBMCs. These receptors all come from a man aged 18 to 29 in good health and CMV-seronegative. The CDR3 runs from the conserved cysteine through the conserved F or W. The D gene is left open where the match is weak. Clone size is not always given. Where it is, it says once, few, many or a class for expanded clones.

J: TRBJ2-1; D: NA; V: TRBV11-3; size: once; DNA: TGTGCCAGCAGCTTGCGGGGGCGAAACAATGAGCAGTTCTTC; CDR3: CASSLRGRNNEQFF
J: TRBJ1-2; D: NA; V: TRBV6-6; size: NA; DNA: TGTGCCAGCAGAATAGACGGGAACTATGGCTACACCTTC; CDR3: CASRIDGNYGYTF
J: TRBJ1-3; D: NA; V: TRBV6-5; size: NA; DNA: TGTGCCAGCAGCTCCCCGGGTGGAAACACCATATATTTT; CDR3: CASSSPGGNTIYF
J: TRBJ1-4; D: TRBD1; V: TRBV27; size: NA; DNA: TGTGCCAGCAGTTTTCGACGGACAGGAGGGGATGAAAAACTGTTTTTT; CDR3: CASSFRRTGGDEKLFF
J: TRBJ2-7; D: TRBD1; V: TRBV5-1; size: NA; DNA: TGCGCCAGCAGCGTAGCCGGGACAGGGACCTACGAGCAGTACTTC; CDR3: CASSVAGTGTYEQYF
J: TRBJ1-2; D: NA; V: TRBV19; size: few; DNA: TGTGCCAGTAGTACAGGGCTGAGCTACACCTTC; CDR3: CASSTGLSYTF
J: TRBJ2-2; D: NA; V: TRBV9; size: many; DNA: TGTGCCAGCAGCGCATCCATCACCGGGGAGCTGTTTTTT; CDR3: CASSASITGELFF
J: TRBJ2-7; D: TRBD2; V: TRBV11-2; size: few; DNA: TGTGCCGGGGGGGACGGCTACTACGAGCAGTACTTC; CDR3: CAGGDGYYEQYF
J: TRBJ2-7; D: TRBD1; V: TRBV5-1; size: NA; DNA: TGCGCCAGCAGCCTGCAACCTGGGACAGCCTACGAGCAGTACTTC; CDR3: CASSLQPGTAYEQYF
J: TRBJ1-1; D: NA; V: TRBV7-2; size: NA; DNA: TGTGCCAGCAGACCTACAGCGAACACTGAAGCTTTCTTT; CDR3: CASRPTANTEAFF
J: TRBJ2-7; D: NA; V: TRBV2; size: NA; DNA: TGTGCCAGCAGTGAAGCAGACGGGGATAGCTCCTACGAGCAGTACTTC; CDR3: CASSEADGDSSYEQYF
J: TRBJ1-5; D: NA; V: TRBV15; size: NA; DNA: TGTGCCACCAGCAGAGGATTCGGTAATCAGCCCCAGCATTTT; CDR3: CATSRGFGNQPQHF
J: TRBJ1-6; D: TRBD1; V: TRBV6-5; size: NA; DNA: TGTGCCAGCAGTAACGACAGGGGGCCTTATTCACCCCTCCACTTT; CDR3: CASSNDRGPYSPLHF
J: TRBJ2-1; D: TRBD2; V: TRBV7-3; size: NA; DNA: TGTGCCAGCAGCCCCCTTAGCGGGGGTGGGGAGCAGTTCTTC; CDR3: CASSPLSGGGEQFF
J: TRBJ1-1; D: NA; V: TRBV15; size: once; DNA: TGTGCCACCAGCAGAGGGGGGGTGAACACTGAAGCTTTCTTT; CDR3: CATSRGGVNTEAFF
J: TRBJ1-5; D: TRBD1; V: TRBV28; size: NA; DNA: TGTGCCAGCAGTTTGACAGGGGTTCAGCCCCAGCATTTT; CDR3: CASSLTGVQPQHF
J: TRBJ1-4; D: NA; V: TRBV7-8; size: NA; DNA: TGTGCCAGCAGCTTAAGACTCGCAGTGAATGAAAAACTGTTTTTT; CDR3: CASSLRLAVNEKLFF
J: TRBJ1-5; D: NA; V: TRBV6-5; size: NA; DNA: TGTGCCAGCAGTTACGGAGAGAATCAGCCCCAGCATTTT; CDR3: CASSYGENQPQHF
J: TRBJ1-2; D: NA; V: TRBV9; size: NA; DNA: TGTGCCAGCAGCGTAACGGACAAACATTCTTATGGCTACACCTTC; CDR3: CASSVTDKHSYGYTF
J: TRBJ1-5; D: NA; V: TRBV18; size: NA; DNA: TGTGCCAGCTCACGGGGAGGCGGACAAGATCAGCCCCAGCATTTT; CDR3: CASSRGGGQDQPQHF
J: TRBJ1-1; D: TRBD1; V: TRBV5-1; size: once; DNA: TGCGCCAGCAGCCTTACGGCAGGGGGCGAAAACACTGAAGCTTTCTTT; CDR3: CASSLTAGGENTEAFF
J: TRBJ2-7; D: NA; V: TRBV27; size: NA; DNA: TGTGCCAGCGGGCGCTACGAGCAGTACTTC; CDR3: CASGRYEQYF
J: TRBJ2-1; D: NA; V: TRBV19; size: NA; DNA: TGTGCCACCAGCCCTTACTACACAGGTGAGCAGTTCTTC; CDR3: CATSPYYTGEQFF
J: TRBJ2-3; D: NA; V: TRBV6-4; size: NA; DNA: TGTGCCAGCAGCGTGGAAGGACTGGGGGCACATACGCAGTATTTT; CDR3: CASSVEGLGAHTQYF
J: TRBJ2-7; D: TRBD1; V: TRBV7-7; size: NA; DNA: TGTGCCAGCAGCTTAGGGACAGGGTATCCCTACGAGCAGTACTTC; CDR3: CASSLGTGYPYEQYF
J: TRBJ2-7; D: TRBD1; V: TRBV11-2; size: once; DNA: TGTGCCAGCAGACTGGGACAGGGAGGTCTAAACGAGCAGTACTTC; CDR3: CASRLGQGGLNEQYF